These 11 T cell receptor beta chains share one sample of origin, sequenced in a study of T cell repertoires in cytomegalovirus infection. TCRdb independently ran MiXCR on the reads; one entry per CDR3 protein. The sample includes 350,000 to 550,000 distinct CDR3 sequences, roughly 30% of them seen just once. The specimen was PBMCs. Receptors were obtained from a human donor in good health (CMV status not recorded). Some clones in this sample may be carry-over from other donors' samples.

The rearrangement links TRBV7-2 to TRBJ2-2, with 7 positions matching TRBD1. Germline V gene data show CDR1 as SGHTA and CDR2 as FQGNSA. The CDR3 is 16 residues long. The junction had 8 bases not matched to a gene; V was cut back by 5 bases and J by 2 bases. The CDR3, as DNA: TGTGCCAGCAGCCCATGGGACAGCCAAAACACCGGGGAGCTGTTTTTT. This translates into CASSPWDSQNTGELFF.

This clonotype was observed a handful of times. The chain uses TRBV25-1 and TRBJ2-5; D gene uncertain. The CDR3 extends over 15 amino acids. The ends were cut back, 3 bases at V and 2 bases at J, with 13 bases in the middle. Germline V CDR1 and CDR2: MGHDK, SYGVNS. The chain's CDR3 is CASSDARLVQETQYF. Written as DNA, the CDR3 is TGTGCCAGCAGTGATGCGAGATTAGTACAAGAGACCCAGTACTTC.

This clonotype was recorded at least ten times. The chain employs TRBV2 and TRBJ1-2; D unclear. The CDR3 length is 13 residues. Germline V CDR1 and CDR2: SNHLY, FYNNEI. The V and J ends lost 5 bases and 6 bases respectively, with 13 bases between them. CDR3 DNA sequence: TGTGCCAGCAGTAAGGGAGAGTTGGATGGCTACACCTTC. Amino acid sequence: CASSKGELDGYTF.

This clonotype was counted only a few times. V is TRBV5-6 and J is TRBJ1-1, with no clear D. The V gene's germline CDR1 is SGHDT and CDR2 YYEEEE. This CDR3 spans 16 amino acids. The V end lost 1 base, the J end lost 0 bases, and 13 bases lay between the germline ends. DNA for the CDR3: TGTGCCAGCAGCTTGTTCCTCGGACGAATGAACACTGAAGCTTTCTTT. This translates into CASSLFLGRMNTEAFF. The full variable domain, its missing parts supplied by reference TRBV5-6 and TRBJ1-1, is DAGVTQSPTHLIKTRGQQVTLRCSPKSGHDTVSWYQQALGQGPQFIFQYYEEEERQRGNFPDRFSGHQFPNYSSELNVNALLLGDSALYLCASSLFLGRMNTEAFFGQGTRLTVV.

The table lists this clonotype with many counts. The genes are TRBV7-4 and TRBJ1-4; no clear D. Germline V CDR1 and CDR2: SGHVT, SQSDAQ. V lost 5 bases to trimming and J lost 0 bases, with 7 bases between them. The CDR3 is 14 amino acids. The CDR3 spells CASSGRATNEKLFF. CDR3 in DNA: TGTGCCAGCAGCGGGCGAGCAACTAATGAAAAACTGTTTTTT.

As regards this clonotype: The conserved phenylalanine or tryptophan is not found at the CDR3 terminus, so this likely reflects a read error. The chain recombines TRBV28 with TRBJ2-5; 7 bases line up with TRBD2. Germline V lookup: CDR1 MDHEN, CDR2 SYDVKM. Losses at the gene ends were 6 bases for V and 2 bases for J; bases not matched to a gene: 9. The CDR3 runs to 15 residues. This CDR3 reads CASSYMTSLQETQYL. CDR3 DNA: TGTGCCAGCAGCTACATGACTAGCCTTCAAGAGACCCAGTACTTG.

This clonotype was observed many times. This rearrangement joins TRBV7-3 to TRBJ2-5; a weak D match, TRBD2 (6 bases). The CDR3 sequence is 15 residues long. Between the trimmed V and J ends, which lost 5 bases and 3 bases, there was a span of 16 bases. Germline V gene data show CDR1 as SGHTA and CDR2 as FQGTGA. Here the CDR3 reads CASSPRGGNEETQYF. CDR3 in DNA: TGTGCCAGCAGCCCCCGTGGAGGGAACGAAGAGACCCAGTACTTC. The variable domain in full, completed from reference TRBV7-3 and TRBJ2-5, reads GAGVSQTPSNKVTEKGKYVELRCDPISGHTALYWYRQSLGQGPEFLIYFQGTGAADDSGLPNDRFFAVRPEGSVSTLKIQRTERGDSAVYLCASSPRGGNEETQYFGPGTRLLVL.

This chain uses TRBV12-3 or TRBV12-4 with TRBJ1-1, with 11 bases that match TRBD1. There are 15 residues in the CDR3. J lost 3 bases, V lost 5 bases, and 5 bases had no gene match. The CDR3 reads CASSKGTGGDTEAFF. DNA of the CDR3: TGTGCCAGCAGTAAAGGGACAGGGGGGGACACTGAAGCTTTCTTT.

This rearrangement joins TRBV6-1 to TRBJ2-7; TRBD2 might be the D (5 bases). From germline, CDR1 is MNHNS and CDR2 SASEGT. The length of the CDR3 is 14 residues. Trimming shortened V by 1 base and J by 1 base, and 8 bases separated the two germline ends. The CDR3 loop is CASSEELGSYEQYF. The CDR3 nucleotides are TGTGCCAGCAGTGAAGAACTAGGGTCCTACGAGCAGTACTTC.

This clonotype was counted many times. The V and J genes are TRBV28 and TRBJ1-1; D gene ambiguous. V lost 3 bases and J lost 11, with 10 bases in between. The CDR3 is 11 amino acids. Germline CDR1 reads MDHEN; CDR2 reads SYDVKM. Written as DNA, the CDR3 is TGTGCCAGCAGTTTCCCGTTTGGGGCTTTCTTT. It encodes CASSFPFGAFF.

This clonotype was seen many times. The chain carries TRBV6-5 and TRBJ1-2; 8 nucleotides match TRBD1. CDR1 MNHEY and CDR2 SVGAGI come from the germline V gene. CDR3 length: 16 amino acids. Germline trimming cut 7 bases from V and 7 bases from J; bases unmatched to any gene: 17. CDR3 sequence reads: CASTKTSPRDRPGYTF. The DNA of the CDR3 is TGTGCCAGCACCAAAACGAGCCCCCGGGACAGGCCTGGCTACACCTTC.